A selection of T cell receptor beta chains follows, all from one sample in a study of chemoradiotherapy in HPV16-positive cancers. The protocol was immunoSEQ multiplex PCR, while the TCRdb copy is restricted to in-frame clones and leaves out a portion. The data contain 12,000 or so clones, about 81% of them seen just once; the ten biggest clones take up about 1.1%. This specimen was taken from a patient who underwent chemoradiotherapy. Receptors were obtained from a human donor with HPV-associated anogenital cancer. Both conserved end residues are part of each CDR3. A D gene is named only where the DNA matches it firmly. Some rows mark clone size as missing; the rest say once, few, many or name a class of expanded clone.

cdr3_nt cdr3_aa d_call j_call v_call clone_size
TGTGCCAGCAGTGAAGGTCAGGCCAATGAGCAGTTCTTC CASSEGQANEQFF NA TRBJ2-1 TRBV2 NA
TGTGCCAGCAGACCGGGACAGGGGGGAACTGAAGCTTTCTTT CASRPGQGGTEAFF TRBD1 TRBJ1-1 TRBV7-9 few
TGTGCCATCAGCGGGGGTACCAACAATGAGCAGTTCTTC CAISGGTNNEQFF NA TRBJ2-1 TRBV10-3 NA
TGTGCCAGCAGTTACCTGGCGGGGGGGCGCTCCTACGAGCAGTACTTC CASSYLAGGRSYEQYF TRBD2 TRBJ2-7 TRBV6-5 NA
TGTGCCAGCAGTCGCGGGGACAGGAATGAAAAACTGTTTTTT CASSRGDRNEKLFF TRBD1 TRBJ1-4 TRBV6-5 few
TGTGCCAGCAGTCAGGGATGGGGAGAGACCCAGTACTTC CASSQGWGETQYF NA TRBJ2-5 TRBV27 NA
TGTGCCAGCACCTCACTAGCGGGGCCTTACAATGAGCAGTTCTTC CASTSLAGPYNEQFF TRBD2 TRBJ2-1 TRBV2 NA
TGTGCCAGCAGTGAATTAGGTAATCAGCCCCAGCATTTT CASSELGNQPQHF NA TRBJ1-5 TRBV6-1 NA
TGTGCCAGCACCACTAGTCCAGGGTATGAAAACACCATATATTTT CASTTSPGYENTIYF NA TRBJ1-3 TRBV7-2 once
TGTGCCAGCAGTGAAGGAGGCAGCCGGTTGAGGGTAGAAGAGACCCAGTACTTC CASSEGGSRLRVEETQYF NA TRBJ2-5 TRBV2 NA
TGTGCCAGCAGCTTAGTAGGGCCATATTTGGATTTT CASSLVGPYLDF NA TRBJ1-3 TRBV11-2 NA
TGCAGCGTTGTCGGACCGAACTACGAGCAGTACTTC CSVVGPNYEQYF NA TRBJ2-7 TRBV29-1 NA
TGTGCCAGCAGCTGGGTCCCCAATTCAGACAATGAGCAGTTCTTC CASSWVPNSDNEQFF NA TRBJ2-1 TRBV7-3 NA
TGTGCCATCTCGGTTAGCGGTCGGCTTAGATGGGGGGAGCTGTTTTTT CAISVSGRLRWGELFF NA TRBJ2-2 TRBV5-4 NA
TGCGCCAGCAGTACGGGACTAGCGGGGAGGCCTCGGGAGACCCAGTACTTC CASSTGLAGRPRETQYF TRBD2 TRBJ2-5 TRBV5-1 NA
TGCGCCAGCAGCCCTGGGGCCCAGTTCCTTGCTTTCTTT CASSPGAQFLAFF NA TRBJ1-1 TRBV5-1 NA
TGCGCCAGCAGCTTGGACAGGGGGCGAACAGATACGCAGTATTTT CASSLDRGRTDTQYF TRBD1 TRBJ2-3 TRBV5-1 NA
TGCAGCGCCCGGGGCAGTCCCCTAACTAGCACAGATACGCAGTATTTT CSARGSPLTSTDTQYF NA TRBJ2-3 TRBV29-1 NA
TGCGCCAGCAGCCGGGAGGGTGCGACTAATGAAAAACTGTTTTTT CASSREGATNEKLFF NA TRBJ1-4 TRBV5-1 NA
TGTGCCAGCAGACGGGGGGGCCCAGATACGCAGTATTTT CASRRGGPDTQYF TRBD2 TRBJ2-3 TRBV7-2 once
TGTGCCTGGGTCCGGGACAGAGACTACTATGGCTACACCTTC CAWVRDRDYYGYTF TRBD1 TRBJ1-2 TRBV30 once
TGTGCCAGCTCACCAGTGACGGAGACCGGGGAGCTGTTTTTT CASSPVTETGELFF NA TRBJ2-2 TRBV18 NA
TGCGCCAGCAGCACCGGGACAGGCGCGTATGGCTACACCTTC CASSTGTGAYGYTF TRBD1 TRBJ1-2 TRBV5-1 NA
TGTGCCAGCAGCAATCCAGCCCAATGGAGGATGCAGGACGGTACCTACGAGCAGTACTTC CASSNPAQWRMQDGTYEQYF NA TRBJ2-7 TRBV21-1 NA
TGTGCCAGCAAAAGCCCCGGGGACTACGAGCAGTACTTC CASKSPGDYEQYF NA TRBJ2-7 TRBV28 few
TGCGCCAGCAGCAAAGGCACGGCTAGGGGGTACGAGCAGTACTTC CASSKGTARGYEQYF NA TRBJ2-7 TRBV5-1 NA
TGTGCCAGCAGTTATACTACAACCTTCAATCAGCCCCAGCATTTT CASSYTTTFNQPQHF NA TRBJ1-5 TRBV6-6 NA
TGTGCCAGCAGTGAACGGGGGGGCAACACCGGGGAGCTGTTTTTT CASSERGGNTGELFF TRBD2 TRBJ2-2 TRBV2 NA
TGTGCCAGCAGTGAAAGTATGTACCCCCAGCAAAAACTGTTTTTT CASSESMYPQQKLFF NA TRBJ1-4 TRBV6-1 once
TGTGCCAGCTCACAGGACTACTCCTACAATGAGCAGTTCTTC CASSQDYSYNEQFF NA TRBJ2-1 TRBV5-4 NA
TGTGCCAGCAGCGCCGGGGGGCCCGGGGATACGCAGTATTTT CASSAGGPGDTQYF NA TRBJ2-3 TRBV9 NA
TGTGCCAGCACACTAGCGGGGGGGCCCGGAGAGCAGTTCTTC CASTLAGGPGEQFF TRBD2 TRBJ2-1 TRBV7-9 NA
TGTGCCAGCAGTGATGACGGAAGGGGACTTAACTATGGCTACACCTTC CASSDDGRGLNYGYTF NA TRBJ1-2 TRBV25-1 few
TGTGCCAGCAGTGAAAAGGACAGCGGGCGCACTGAAGCTTTCTTT CASSEKDSGRTEAFF NA TRBJ1-1 TRBV6-1 NA
TGTGCCAGCAGCGTTGGACTAGCGGGGGTGGGTGAGCAGTTCTTC CASSVGLAGVGEQFF TRBD2 TRBJ2-1 TRBV9 NA
TGTGCCAGCAGCCCAATAGTGGTGGCCGGGGAGCTGTTTTTT CASSPIVVAGELFF NA TRBJ2-2 TRBV28 NA
TGTGCCAGCAGCGCCGGGGCAGGGAATCAGCCCCAGCATTTT CASSAGAGNQPQHF NA TRBJ1-5 TRBV9 NA
TGTGCCAGCAGCTCCATGAACACCGGGGAGCTGTTTTTT CASSSMNTGELFF NA TRBJ2-2 TRBV7-3 NA
TGTGCCAGCAGGGTTACAGGGGGCCCCTACAATGAGCAGTTCTTC CASRVTGGPYNEQFF TRBD1 TRBJ2-1 TRBV5-4 NA
TGTGCCAGCAGCAATTATGCTGAACCCACGGGGGAGCAGTACTTC CASSNYAEPTGEQYF NA TRBJ2-7 TRBV21-1 NA
TGTGCCAGCTCACCACCGGGCCAAGAGACCCAGTACTTC CASSPPGQETQYF NA TRBJ2-5 TRBV18 NA
TGTGCCAGCAGTGAAATTCACCTGGACTCTGGAAACACCATATATTTT CASSEIHLDSGNTIYF NA TRBJ1-3 TRBV2 NA
TGTGCCAGCAGCTTCATCCCCTCCTACAATGAGCAGTTCTTC CASSFIPSYNEQFF NA TRBJ2-1 TRBV7-9 NA
TGTGCCAGCAGTGAAGGGCAAGCGGGGGCCTTAAATGAGCAGTTCTTC CASSEGQAGALNEQFF TRBD2 TRBJ2-1 TRBV2 NA
TGTGCCAGCAGCTTAAGAGGGACAGGGGGCTATGGCTACACCTTC CASSLRGTGGYGYTF TRBD1 TRBJ1-2 TRBV5-6 NA